The 25 T cell receptor beta chains below were found in one sample sequenced in a study of cytomegalovirus exposure and HLA in healthy donors. The PCR contained 60 Vbeta and 13 Jbeta primers. Repertoires were generated with immunoSEQ multiplex PCR, while TCRdb's copy carries only in-frame clones and drops some. The table shows some 150,000 clones, with approximately 67% occurring only once. Specimen: PBMCs. These receptors were taken from a man in his forties in good health and CMV-seronegative.

The chain has TRBV2 and TRBJ1-2; weak D call: TRBD1 (6 bases). Germline V CDR1 and CDR2: SNHLY, FYNNEI. This CDR3 has 16 residues. The V and J ends lost 3 bases and 4 bases respectively, with 18 bases between them. The CDR3 DNA sequence: TGTGCCAGCAGTGACCAGGGGCGGCAAGCAGGCTATGGCTACACCTTC. It yields the protein CASSDQGRQAGYGYTF.

V is TRBV27 and J is TRBJ1-4, with 8 bases matching TRBD1. The CDR3 contains 15 residues. The V segment lost 2 bases and the J segment 7 bases; nucleotides outside the gene matches: 6. The germline V gene encodes CDR1 MNHEY and CDR2 SMNVEV (reference sequence). CDR3 DNA sequence: TGTGCCAGCAGTTTAGGACAGGGCGGCGGTGAAAAACTGTTTTTT. It encodes CASSLGQGGGEKLFF.

This clone was seen a single time. CDR3: CASSLAGFYEQYF. Written as DNA, the CDR3 is TGTGCCAGCAGCTTGGCAGGTTTCTACGAGCAGTACTTC. The rearrangement joins TRBV11-2 to TRBJ2-7, with D hard to call. V was cut by 3 bases and J by 3 bases, with 9 bases left in between. CDR1 is SGHAT and CDR2 is FQNNGV in the germline V gene. The CDR3 is 13 residues long.

This sequence joins TRBV2 and TRBJ2-6, with 13 bases lining up with TRBD2. Germline CDR1 reads SNHLY; CDR2 reads FYNNEI. The CDR3 contains 16 residues. V shed 11 bases, J shed 2 bases, and the junction held 6 bases outside the gene matches. CDR3 amino acids: CAGTSGGAAGANVLTF. CDR3 bases: TGTGCCGGAACTAGCGGGGGGGCTGCTGGGGCCAACGTCCTGACTTTC.

This clone has just a few counts. The rearrangement links TRBV7-7 to TRBJ2-1, with 11 bases matching TRBD2. Germline CDR1 is SSHAT and CDR2 is FNYEAQ (reference sequence). Trimming took 4 bases from V and 3 from J; bases not matched to a gene: 2. The CDR3 has 15 residues. CDR3: CASSSGLAVYNEQFF. The CDR3 nucleotides are TGTGCCAGCAGCTCGGGACTAGCGGTCTACAATGAGCAGTTCTTC.

The V gene is TRBV29-1, the J gene TRBJ2-5, with D possibly TRBD2 on 6 matching bases. The CDR3 is made up of 12 amino acids. Germline V gene sequence: CDR1 SQVTM, CDR2 ANQGSEA. V was clipped by 7 bases and J by 5 bases, with 14 bases between them. CDR3 region: CSALDRGETQYF. The CDR3 DNA follows: TGCAGCGCCCTGGACCGGGGGGAGACCCAGTACTTC.

This clone has more than one count but fewer than ten. The chain recombines TRBV11-2 with TRBJ2-7, with D perhaps TRBD1 (5 bases). The CDR3 runs to 13 residues. Trimming took 0 bases from V and 4 from J, leaving 7 bases between them. Germline assignment: CDR1 SGHAT and CDR2 FQNNGV. As DNA, the CDR3 is TGTGCCAGCAGCTTAGACAGGGAATACGAGCAGTACTTC. This encodes CASSLDREYEQYF.

The chain couples TRBV5-1 to TRBJ1-4, with TRBD1 identical over 8 bases. This CDR3 contains 15 residues. The germline V gene has CDR1 SGHRS and CDR2 YFSETQ. J gave up 2 bases and V 1 base, and 1 base lay outside the gene matches. CDR3 DNA: TGCGCCAGCAGCTTGACAGGGGGTACTAATGAAAAACTGTTTTTT. Translating gives CASSLTGGTNEKLFF.

The chain uses TRBV4-2 and TRBJ1-1, with D unclear. Germline values: CDR1 LGHNA, CDR2 YNFKEQ. The CDR3 is 15 residues long. Trimming took off 0 bases at V and 2 bases at J, with 10 bases between the two ends. The CDR3 loop reads CASSQDPSSNTEAFF. The CDR3, as DNA: TGTGCCAGCAGCCAAGATCCTTCTTCCAACACTGAAGCTTTCTTT.

The CDR3 sequence: CASSPGGKGGWEKLFF. CDR3 sequence (DNA): TGTGCCAGCAGCCCCGGCGGGAAGGGCGGATGGGAAAAACTGTTTTTT. The chain employs TRBV9 and TRBJ1-4, with unresolved D. CDR1 and CDR2 (germline): SGDLS, YYNGEE. The CDR3 loop spans 16 amino acids. Between the trimmed V and J ends, which lost 4 bases and 8 bases, there was a span of 21 bases.

The gene calls are TRBV29-1 and TRBJ1-1; tentative D call: TRBD1 (5 bases). Trimming took off 4 bases at V and 1 base at J, with 19 bases between the two ends. Looked up from germline, CDR1 is SQVTM and CDR2 is ANQGSEA. The CDR3 runs 16 residues. The CDR3 sequence is CSVGGPGGAQNTEAFF. CDR3 nucleotide sequence: TGCAGCGTTGGGGGTCCAGGCGGGGCTCAGAACACTGAAGCTTTCTTT.

This sequence joins TRBV28 and TRBJ2-7, with D perhaps TRBD2 (6 bases). The CDR3 has 11 amino acids. Germline loops: CDR1 MDHEN, CDR2 SYDVKM. Trimming stripped 3 bases from V and 12 bases from J, with 12 bases between. CDR3 protein: CASSLGGTGYF. The CDR3 DNA reads TGTGCCAGCAGTTTGGGGGGAACCGGGTACTTC. The entire variable domain, with the rest obtained from reference TRBV28 and TRBJ2-7, is as follows: DVKVTQSSRYLVKRTGEKVFLECVQDMDHENMFWYRQDPGLGLRLIYFSYDVKMKEKGDIPEGYSVSREKKERFSLILESASTNQTSMYLCASSLGGTGYFGPGTRLTVT.

V and J are TRBV2 and TRBJ1-1, with a weak D call TRBD1 (5 bases). The ends were cut back, 4 bases at V and 1 base at J, with 7 bases in the middle. Germline-derived CDR1 and CDR2 are SNHLY and FYNNEI. This CDR3 is built from 13 residues. The CDR3 DNA follows: TGTGCCAGCAGTGGACAGCCGAACACTGAAGCTTTCTTT. It specifies CASSGQPNTEAFF. Using reference TRBV2 and TRBJ1-1 for the parts outside the CDR3, the full variable domain is EPEVTQTPSHQVTQMGQEVILRCVPISNHLYFYWYRQILGQKVEFLVSFYNNEISEKSEIFDDQFSVERPDGSNFTLKIRSTKLEDSAMYFCASSGQPNTEAFFGQGTRLTVV.

This chain joins TRBV19 and TRBJ1-2; 9 bases are shared with TRBD1. Unmatched junction bases numbered 4, after V lost 5 bases and J lost 0 bases. The CDR3 has 15 amino acids. Germline V gives CDR1 LNHDA, CDR2 SQIVND (reference sequence). CDR3 in amino acids: CASSPGDRANYGYTF. CDR3 DNA: TGTGCCAGTAGTCCGGGGGACAGGGCTAACTATGGCTACACCTTC.

The J gene is TRBJ1-2, the V gene TRBV4-2; 7 bases line up with TRBD1. The CDR3 is made up of 16 amino acids. The J segment lost 3 bases and the V segment lost 4 bases, leaving 11 bases of the junction unmatched. Germline V gene data show CDR1 as LGHNA and CDR2 as YNFKEQ. The CDR3 region has the DNA TGTGCCAGCAGCCCTGAGGGGGCGTCCAGGGACTATGGCTACACCTTC. This codes for CASSPEGASRDYGYTF.

Concerning this clone: Its ends do not fully match the called genes, so a read error is possible. This rearrangement joins TRBV10-3 to TRBJ2-1; D may be TRBD2 (5 bases). This CDR3 has 17 residues. Germline values: CDR1 ENHRY, CDR2 SYGVKD. The CDR3 DNA is TGTGCCATCTCTTACCGGGATCTCAACAAAGCCTACAATGAGCAGCTCTTC. This sequence encodes CAISYRDLNKAYNEQLF.

This clone was seen more than once but under ten times. V gene TRBV28 combines with J gene TRBJ2-1, with TRBD2 matching 11 bases. This CDR3 region has 15 residues. Trimming cost V 5 bases and J 12 bases; bases outside gene matches: 12. In germline, CDR1 is MDHEN, CDR2 SYDVKM. The CDR3 DNA follows: TGTGCCAGCAGTCCCAGGACTAGCGGGCCTCGGGGGCAGTTCTTC. As protein: CASSPRTSGPRGQFF.

The rearrangement links TRBV27 to TRBJ2-5; D possibly corresponds to TRBD1 (6 bases). The J call is in doubt because the DNA end fits TRBJ2-7 better. Germline V gene sequence: CDR1 MNHEY, CDR2 SMNVEV (reference sequence). The CDR3 loop spans 14 amino acids. The CDR3 coding sequence is TGTGCCAGCAGTTCACAGGGTCAGTTTCGCGAGCAGTACTTC. Protein sequence: CASSSQGQFREQYF.

The V and J genes are TRBV5-1 and TRBJ1-1; D remains unclear. Germline V CDR1 and CDR2: SGHRS, YFSETQ. The V and J ends lost 1 base and 2 bases respectively, with 9 bases between them. The CDR3 runs 14 residues. The CDR3 protein is CASSLSQDNTEAFF. DNA of the CDR3: TGCGCCAGCAGCTTGAGTCAGGATAACACTGAAGCTTTCTTT.

This clone was found a few times. This chain's CDR3 is CASSLRREPSGEQFF. CDR3 nucleotides: TGTGCCAGCAGCTTGAGGCGGGAGCCCTCCGGAGAGCAGTTCTTC. This chain uses TRBV11-2 with TRBJ2-1; TRBD2 agrees at 7 bases. The CDR3 contains 15 residues. Germline CDR1 reads SGHAT; CDR2 reads FQNNGV. V gave up 3 bases and J gave up 10 bases; unmatched junction bases: 12.

The chain couples TRBV7-2 to TRBJ1-1; 8 nucleotides agree with TRBD1. V shed 4 bases and J 1 base; nucleotides not matched to a gene: 8. The CDR3 covers 16 residues. CDR1 and CDR2 from the germline V gene are SGHTA and FQGNSA. This CDR3 is CASSSWTGRTNTEAFF. CDR3 in DNA: TGTGCCAGCAGCTCCTGGACAGGGAGGACGAACACTGAAGCTTTCTTT.

The chain uses TRBV5-4 and TRBJ1-2; D is ambiguous. V lost 1 base and J lost 8, with 9 bases in between. Germline V gene sequence: CDR1 SGHNT, CDR2 YYREEE (reference sequence). The CDR3 covers 12 residues. CDR3 nucleotide sequence: TGTGCCAGCAGCTTGCGCTCCGGGGGCTACACCTTC. Translated, it gives CASSLRSGGYTF.

The chain employs TRBV28 and TRBJ1-5; D is ambiguous. The V end lost 6 bases, the J end lost 8 bases, and 14 bases lay between the germline ends. The CDR3 extends over 13 amino acids. Per the germline V gene, CDR1 is MDHEN and CDR2 is SYDVKM. The CDR3 reads CASRKEVGEPQHF. The CDR3 region has the DNA TGTGCCAGCAGGAAGGAAGTCGGAGAGCCCCAGCATTTT.

The chain uses TRBV19 and TRBJ2-2; 8 bases match TRBD2. J lost 5 bases, V lost 6 bases, and 8 bases had no gene match. This CDR3 has 15 residues. From germline, CDR1 is LNHDA and CDR2 SQIVND (reference sequence). CDR3 amino acids: CASRRGGAETGELFF. The CDR3 DNA is TGTGCCAGTAGACGGGGGGGGGCAGAGACCGGGGAGCTGTTTTTT.

V usage is TRBV2 and J usage is TRBJ2-6; D not certain. There are 19 residues in the CDR3. V was trimmed by 4 bases and J by 0 bases, leaving 19 bases between them. Germline CDR1 SNHLY, CDR2 FYNNEI. The CDR3 bases are TGTGCCAGCAGTGGGCCCCGGAACAGTATATTCTCTGGGGCCAACGTCCTGACTTTC. Residues: CASSGPRNSIFSGANVLTF.